This entry describes one T cell receptor beta chain. This clonotype was found a few times. Its antigen remains undetermined. The record has no base qualities; no much larger clone is one base away. TCR cDNA was made using 5'RACE template switching, a step that added a universal primer site and unique molecular identifiers. cDNA synthesis was primed from both the TCR alpha and TCR beta constant segments. Library amplification used two PCR steps, and the second PCR step added sample barcodes and sequencing adapters. Sequencing of the libraries was done on either Illumina HiSeq 2500 (2x100 bp) or NovaSeq (2x150 bp). The original pipeline was this. MIGEC handled demultiplexing of reads and collapsing into UMI consensus sequences, while MiXCR performed V(D)J alignment. Clonotypes responding to the vaccine were identified with edgeR on replicate PBMC samples, with the criteria of FDR below 0.01 and a log2 fold change above 5 up to day 15. Bulk clonotypes were assigned CD4 or CD8 identity according to which sequenced CD4 or CD8 repertoire held them at higher abundance. Using fastp at Q25 and MiXCR, TCRdb reprocessed the public reads and kept productive beta chains. Every CDR3 protein is listed once, alongside the most common genes and DNA of its rows. The authors' filters were not applied to this entry. Across this sample there are hundreds of thousands of distinct CDR3 sequences, with roughly 8.7% seen only once. The biggest ten clones account for about 20% of the sample.

The sample belongs to a study of T cells after yellow fever vaccination (dated by TCRdb to the late 2010s). The study in broad terms: The SMART-Seq v4 Ultra Low Input RNA kit was used to prepare libraries from fractions with low cell numbers. To follow T-cell clones before and after primary and booster YFV17D yellow fever vaccination, bulk TCR alpha and beta repertoires were sequenced over time. Two healthy male donors made up the cohort, one aged 18 to 30 years and the other aged 30 to 40 years. Blood samples were taken at several timepoints before and after primary and secondary immunization, and bulk PBMC replicates and cell subsets were isolated. Summary of the overall study and its limitations: A small fraction of clonotypes appeared in both the CD4 and CD8 compartments, likely as a result of convergent recombination. Computational filtering was required because FACS-sorted repertoires could contain abundant contaminating clonotypes from the bulk population. After the booster, most of the clones that had expanded following primary vaccination were detected again (roughly 97% of CD4 and roughly nine tenths of CD8), which suggests that memory was broadly maintained. Because the study included only two donors, the extent to which the findings can be generalized is limited. Compared with the primary T-cell response, the secondary T-cell response was weaker but faster, peaking on day 5 rather than day 15.

The CDR3 holds 14 amino acids from the cysteine to the phenylalanine. Kept here is only the CDR3 DNA, which spans 42 bases and is read in frame from base 1. According to the germline V gene, CDR1 reads SGHTA and CDR2 reads FQGNSA. V loses 3 bases of germline sequence and J loses 2 bases, and the interval between the two ends is 9 bases. What the treatment or condition label conveys for this sample: live attenuated yellow fever vaccine strain. At each blood-draw timepoint, two biological replicates of bulk PBMCs were collected. PBMCs were isolated from peripheral blood using a standard Ficoll-Paque protocol. TriZol was used to extract RNA from bulk PBMCs, CD4 and CD8 fractions, and dextramer-positive and dextramer-negative fractions.

The TCR originated in a man aged 18 to 30 who received the YFV17D yellow fever vaccine. Sequencing used PBMCs, obtained on the day of the first yellow fever vaccination. The V gene is TRBV7-2 and the J gene is TRBJ2-3; there is no confident call for the D gene. CDR3 sequence: CASSFSPITDTQYF. At the DNA level, the sequence is TGTGCCAGCAGCTTTAGTCCAATCACAGATACGCAGTATTTT.